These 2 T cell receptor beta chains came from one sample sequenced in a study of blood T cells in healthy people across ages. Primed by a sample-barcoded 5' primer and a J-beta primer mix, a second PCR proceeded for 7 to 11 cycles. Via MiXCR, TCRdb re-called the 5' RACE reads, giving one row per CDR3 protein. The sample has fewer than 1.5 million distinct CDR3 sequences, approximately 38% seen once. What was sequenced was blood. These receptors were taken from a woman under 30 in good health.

The DNA for the CDR3 is TGTGCCAGCAGCTCCTCCGAACTAGCGGGAAAGGGGAATGAGCAGTTCTTC. Translating it yields CASSSSELAGKGNEQFF. The chain has TRBV7-3 and TRBJ2-1; TRBD2 matches 10 bases. With 4 bases clipped from V and 7 bases from J, the junction kept 13 bases outside the gene matches. Germline assignment: CDR1 SGHTA and CDR2 FQGTGA. The CDR3 spans 17 residues.

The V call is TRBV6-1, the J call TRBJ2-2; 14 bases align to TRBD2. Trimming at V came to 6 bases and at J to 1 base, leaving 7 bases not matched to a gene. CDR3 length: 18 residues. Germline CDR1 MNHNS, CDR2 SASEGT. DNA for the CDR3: TGTGCCAGCAGAACGGGACTAGCGGGAGAGATGAACACCGGGGAGCTGTTTTTT. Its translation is CASRTGLAGEMNTGELFF.